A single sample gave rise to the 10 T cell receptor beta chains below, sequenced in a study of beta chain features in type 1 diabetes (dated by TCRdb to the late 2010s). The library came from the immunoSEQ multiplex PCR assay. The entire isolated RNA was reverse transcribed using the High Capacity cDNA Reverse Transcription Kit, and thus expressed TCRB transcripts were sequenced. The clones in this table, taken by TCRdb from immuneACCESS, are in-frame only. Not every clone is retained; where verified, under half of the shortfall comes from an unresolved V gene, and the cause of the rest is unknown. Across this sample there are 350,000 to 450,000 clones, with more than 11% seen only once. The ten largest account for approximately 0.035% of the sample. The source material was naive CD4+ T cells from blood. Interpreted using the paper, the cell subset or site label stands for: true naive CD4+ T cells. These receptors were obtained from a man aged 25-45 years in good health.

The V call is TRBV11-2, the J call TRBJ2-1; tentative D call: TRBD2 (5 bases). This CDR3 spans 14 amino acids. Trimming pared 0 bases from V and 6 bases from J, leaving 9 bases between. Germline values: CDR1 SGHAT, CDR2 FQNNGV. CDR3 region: CASSLDREINEQFF. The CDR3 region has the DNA TGTGCCAGCAGCTTAGATCGGGAAATCAATGAGCAGTTCTTC.

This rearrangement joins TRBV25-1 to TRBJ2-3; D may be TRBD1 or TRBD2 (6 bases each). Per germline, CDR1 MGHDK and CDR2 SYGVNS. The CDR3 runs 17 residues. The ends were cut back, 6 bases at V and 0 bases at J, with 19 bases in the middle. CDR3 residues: CASRDGTQGYSTDTQYF. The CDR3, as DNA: TGTGCCAGCAGGGACGGGACTCAGGGGTATAGCACAGATACGCAGTATTTT. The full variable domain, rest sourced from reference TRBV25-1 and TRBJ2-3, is EADIYQTPRYLVIGTGKKITLECSQTMGHDKMYWYQQDPGMELHLIHYSYGVNSTEKGDLSSESTVSRIRTEHFPLTLESARPSHTSQYLCASRDGTQGYSTDTQYFGPGTRLTVL.

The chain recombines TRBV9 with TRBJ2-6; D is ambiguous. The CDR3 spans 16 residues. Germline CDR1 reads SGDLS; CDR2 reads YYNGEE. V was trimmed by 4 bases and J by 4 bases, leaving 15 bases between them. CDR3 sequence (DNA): TGTGCCAGCAGCTTCTGGTTACGGGCCGGGGCCAACGTCCTGACTTTC. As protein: CASSFWLRAGANVLTF.

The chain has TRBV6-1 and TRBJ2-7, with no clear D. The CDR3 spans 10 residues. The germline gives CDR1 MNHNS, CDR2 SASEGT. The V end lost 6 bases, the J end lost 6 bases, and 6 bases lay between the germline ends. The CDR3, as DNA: TGTGCCAGCAGAATCTTCGAGCAGTACGTC. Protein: CASRIFEQYV.

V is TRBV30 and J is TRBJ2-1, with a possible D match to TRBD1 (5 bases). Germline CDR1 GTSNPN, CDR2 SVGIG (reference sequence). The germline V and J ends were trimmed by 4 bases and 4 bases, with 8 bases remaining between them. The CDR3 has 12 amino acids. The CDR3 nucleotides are TGTGCCTGGAAAGGACATTACAATGAGCAGTTCTTC. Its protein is CAWKGHYNEQFF.

The CDR3 loop reads CASSQSGGDYNEQFF. As DNA, the CDR3 is TGCGCCAGCAGCCAAAGCGGGGGGGACTACAATGAGCAGTTCTTC. The gene calls are TRBV4-1 and TRBJ2-1; 10 positions match TRBD2. V lost 2 bases, J lost 3 bases, and 1 base stayed unmatched. The CDR3 sequence is 15 residues long. The V gene's germline CDR1 is MGHRA and CDR2 YSYEKL.

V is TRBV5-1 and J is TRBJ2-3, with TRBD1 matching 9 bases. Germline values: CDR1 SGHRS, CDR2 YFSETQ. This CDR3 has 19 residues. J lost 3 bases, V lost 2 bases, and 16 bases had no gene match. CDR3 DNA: TGCGCCAGCAGCTTAGGGTGGACAGGGGCCCTTAGTGGAACAGATACGCAGTATTTT. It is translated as CASSLGWTGALSGTDTQYF.

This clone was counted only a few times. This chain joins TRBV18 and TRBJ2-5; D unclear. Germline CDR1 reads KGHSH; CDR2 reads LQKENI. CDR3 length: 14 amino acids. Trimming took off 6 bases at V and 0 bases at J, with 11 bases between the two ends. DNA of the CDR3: TGTGCCAGCTCGCGTTTCACCGACCAAGAGACCCAGTACTTC. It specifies CASSRFTDQETQYF.

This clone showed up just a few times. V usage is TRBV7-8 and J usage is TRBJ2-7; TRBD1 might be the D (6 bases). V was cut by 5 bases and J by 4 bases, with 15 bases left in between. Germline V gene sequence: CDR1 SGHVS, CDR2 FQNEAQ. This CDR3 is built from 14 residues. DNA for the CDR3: TGTGCCAGCAGCCCCGACAGGCTCCCTTACGAGCAGTACTTC. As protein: CASSPDRLPYEQYF.

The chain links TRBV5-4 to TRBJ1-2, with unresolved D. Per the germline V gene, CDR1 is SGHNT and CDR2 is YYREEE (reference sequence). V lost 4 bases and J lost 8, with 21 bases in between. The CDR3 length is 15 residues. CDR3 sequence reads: CASSPENRGLSGYTF. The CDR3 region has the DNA TGTGCCAGCAGCCCCGAAAACCGCGGACTTTCCGGCTACACCTTC.